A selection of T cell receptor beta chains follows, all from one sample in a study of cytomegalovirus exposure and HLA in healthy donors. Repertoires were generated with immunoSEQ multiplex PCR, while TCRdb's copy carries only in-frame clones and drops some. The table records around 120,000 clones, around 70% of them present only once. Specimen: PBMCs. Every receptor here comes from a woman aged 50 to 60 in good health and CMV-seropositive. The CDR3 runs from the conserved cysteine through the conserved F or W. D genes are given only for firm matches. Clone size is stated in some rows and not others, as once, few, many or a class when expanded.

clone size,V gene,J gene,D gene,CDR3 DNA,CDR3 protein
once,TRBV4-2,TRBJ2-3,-,TGTGCCAGCAGCCAAGACGTCCAGCGACGAGATACGCAGTATTTT,CASSQDVQRRDTQYF
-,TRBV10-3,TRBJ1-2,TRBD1,TGTGCCATCAGTGAGCCGAACAGGGGAAGCTACACCTTC,CAISEPNRGSYTF
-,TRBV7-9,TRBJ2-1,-,TGTGCCAGCAGCTTAGGGACAGTTGAGCAGTTCTTC,CASSLGTVEQFF
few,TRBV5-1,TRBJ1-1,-,TGCGCCAGCAGCTTATCTATGAACACTGAAGCTTTCTTT,CASSLSMNTEAFF
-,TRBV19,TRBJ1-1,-,TGTGCCAGTAGTATTATTAGGGGCGTAACTGAAGCTTTCTTT,CASSIIRGVTEAFF
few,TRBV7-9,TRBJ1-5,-,TGTGCCAGCAGCTTGGACAATAGCAATCAGCCCCAGCATTTT,CASSLDNSNQPQHF
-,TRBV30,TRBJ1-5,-,TGTGCCTGGAAAACTCCGGGCAATCAGCCCCAGCATTTT,CAWKTPGNQPQHF
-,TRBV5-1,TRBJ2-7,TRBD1,TGCGCCAGCAGCTGGAGGACAGGGGACTCCGAGCAGTACTTC,CASSWRTGDSEQYF
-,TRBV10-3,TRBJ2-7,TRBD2,TGTGCCATCAGTGAGTCGCAGACTAGCGGGAGGAACGAGCAGTACTTC,CAISESQTSGRNEQYF
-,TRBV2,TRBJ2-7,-,TGTGCCAGCTCGTCAGGGTACGAGCAGTACTTC,CASSSGYEQYF
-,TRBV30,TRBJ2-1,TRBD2,TGTGCCTGGAGTTTACTTAGCGGGAGATTAGATGAGCAGTTCTTC,CAWSLLSGRLDEQFF
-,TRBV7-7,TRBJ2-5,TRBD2,TGTGCCAGCGCTCGGGGAAGCGGGGCCGGTGAGACCCAGTACTTC,CASARGSGAGETQYF
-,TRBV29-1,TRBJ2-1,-,TGCAGCGTTGACTCCCGGGGGTGGGGCGACAATGAGCAGTTCTTC,CSVDSRGWGDNEQFF
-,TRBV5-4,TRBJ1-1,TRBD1,TGTGCCAGCAGCTTGGAGGACAGGAGGGCTTTCTTT,CASSLEDRRAFF
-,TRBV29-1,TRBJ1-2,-,TGCAGCGTTCCTCGAGATACAGGAGGCTACACCTTC,CSVPRDTGGYTF
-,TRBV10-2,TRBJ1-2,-,TGCGCCAGCAGTGAGTCAGCCTCTCGGGGCTACACCTTC,CASSESASRGYTF
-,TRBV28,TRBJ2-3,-,TGTGCCAGCAGCCCCCTTTCGTTTAGTTTCATAGATACGCAGTATTTT,CASSPLSFSFIDTQYF
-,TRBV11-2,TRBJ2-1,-,TGTGCCAGCAGCTTAGCCTTGATGGGCGAGCAGTTCTTC,CASSLALMGEQFF
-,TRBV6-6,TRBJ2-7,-,TGTGCCAGCAGTTACTCGGGAGGCTCCTACGAGCAGTACTTC,CASSYSGGSYEQYF
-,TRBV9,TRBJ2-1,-,TGTGCCAGCAGCGTAGGAGGTTTAGTGAATGAGCAGTTCTTC,CASSVGGLVNEQFF
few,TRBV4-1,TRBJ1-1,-,TGCGCCAGCAGCCAATCAGTGAACACTGAAGCTTTCTTT,CASSQSVNTEAFF
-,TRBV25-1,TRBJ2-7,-,TGTGCCAGCAGCATACCGGGTAGCTCCTACGAGCAGTACTTC,CASSIPGSSYEQYF
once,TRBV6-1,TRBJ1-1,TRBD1,TGTGCCAGCAATCTGGGACAGCAGAACACTGAAGCTTTCTTT,CASNLGQQNTEAFF
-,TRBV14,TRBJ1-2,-,TGTGCCAGCAGCCGAACAGGGTTTGGCTACACCTTC,CASSRTGFGYTF
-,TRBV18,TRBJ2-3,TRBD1,TGTGCCAGCTCACCACCCAGGGGGCAACACACAGATACGCAGTATTTT,CASSPPRGQHTDTQYF
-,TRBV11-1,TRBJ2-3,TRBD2,TGTGCCAGCAGCGGTAGTCGGGGGGGCACAGATACGCAGTATTTT,CASSGSRGGTDTQYF
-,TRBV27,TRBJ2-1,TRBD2,TGTGCCAGCAATATAGCGGGAGGCTTCTCCTACAATGAGCAGTTCTTC,CASNIAGGFSYNEQFF
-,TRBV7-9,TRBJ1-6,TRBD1,TGTGCCAGCAGCCGCGGGACAGGGTATTCACCCCTCCACTTT,CASSRGTGYSPLHF
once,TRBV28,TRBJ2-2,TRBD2,TGTGCCAGCAGTCCCGGACTAGCGCCGAACACCGGGGAGCTGTTTTTT,CASSPGLAPNTGELFF
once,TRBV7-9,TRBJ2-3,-,TGTGCCAGCAGCCCCAGGTTGAGGGAGCTGCGTGTTACAGATACGCAGTATTTT,CASSPRLRELRVTDTQYF
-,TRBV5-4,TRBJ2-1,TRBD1,TGTGCCAGCAGCTTGGGACGGACAGGGGGCTACAATGAGCAGTTCTTC,CASSLGRTGGYNEQFF
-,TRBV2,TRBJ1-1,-,TGTGCCAGCAAGGGGAAAGCTATGAACACTGAAGCTTTCTTT,CASKGKAMNTEAFF
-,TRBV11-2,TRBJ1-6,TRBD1,TGTGCCAGCAGGTTCAGGGGGCGCTTTTCACCCCTCCACTTT,CASRFRGRFSPLHF
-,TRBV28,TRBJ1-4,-,TGTGCCAGCAGTTCTCTATCCGGGTCGTTGTTTTTT,CASSSLSGSLFF
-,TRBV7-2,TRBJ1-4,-,TGTGCCAGCAGCGGCACGGGACTCTCCCGGCAAAAACTGTTTTTT,CASSGTGLSRQKLFF
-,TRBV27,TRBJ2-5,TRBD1,TGTGCCAGCAGTCGACAGGGGGAGGAGACCCAGTACTTC,CASSRQGEETQYF
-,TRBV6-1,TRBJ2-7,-,TGTGCCAGCAGTGTCCGTGATCGGTACGAGCAGTACTTC,CASSVRDRYEQYF
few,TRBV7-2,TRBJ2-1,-,TGTGCCAGCAGCTCGCGTGCCGCTATCCTCGGGCAGTTCTTC,CASSSRAAILGQFF
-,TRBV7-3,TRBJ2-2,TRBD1,TGTGCCAGCAGCCTGGACAGGGTTAACACCGGGGAGCTGTTTTTT,CASSLDRVNTGELFF
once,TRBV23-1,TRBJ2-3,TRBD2,TGCGCCAGCAGTCAACCTAGGACTAGCGGGGTAACTAGCACAGATACGCAGTATTTT,CASSQPRTSGVTSTDTQYF
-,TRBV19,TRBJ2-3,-,TGTGCCAGTAGTACCCCAGGGGCAGATACGCAGTATTTT,CASSTPGADTQYF
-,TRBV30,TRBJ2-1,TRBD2,TGTGCCTGGAGTCGCGGGGGGGCCGGGAAATACAATGAGCAGTTCTTC,CAWSRGGAGKYNEQFF
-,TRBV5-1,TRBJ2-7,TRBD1,TGCGCCAGCAGCTTGGCCTTGGGACAGGGGAAGGGGTACGAGCAGTACTTC,CASSLALGQGKGYEQYF
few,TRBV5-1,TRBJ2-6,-,TGCGCCAGCAGCTACCGGACTGCTGGGGCCAACGTCCTGACTTTC,CASSYRTAGANVLTF
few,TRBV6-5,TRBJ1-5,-,TGTGCCAGCAGTTACTCGTCGGGTCAGCCCCAGCATTTT,CASSYSSGQPQHF
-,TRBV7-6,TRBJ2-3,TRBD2,TGTGCCAGCAGCCCGACTAGCGGGGGGGCGGGCACAGATACGCAGTATTTT,CASSPTSGGAGTDTQYF
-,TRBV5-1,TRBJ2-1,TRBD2,TGCGCCAGCAGCTTGGGACTAGCGGACAATGAGCAGTTCTTC,CASSLGLADNEQFF
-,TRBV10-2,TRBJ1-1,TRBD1,TGCGCCAGCAGTGGCGTGGACAGGACGAACACTGAAGCTTTCTTT,CASSGVDRTNTEAFF
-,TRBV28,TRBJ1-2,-,TGTGCCAGCAGTTTATCTGCGGGGGCAGACTATGGCTACACCTTC,CASSLSAGADYGYTF
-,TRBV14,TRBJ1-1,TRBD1,TGTGCCAGCAGCCTGACACAGGGGGCGCTTTCTGAAGCTTTCTTT,CASSLTQGALSEAFF
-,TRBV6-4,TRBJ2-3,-,TGTGCCAGCAGTGACAGAGGTTTGAGAGATACGCAGTATTTT,CASSDRGLRDTQYF
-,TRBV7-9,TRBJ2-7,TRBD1,TGTGCCAGCAGCTTAGCAGGGGGCCCAAACGAGCAGTACTTC,CASSLAGGPNEQYF
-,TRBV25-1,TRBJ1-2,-,TGTGCCAGCACTCCGGGCGGGTATTCGGACTATGGCTACACCTTC,CASTPGGYSDYGYTF